Each of the 6 T cell receptor beta chains below was sequenced from the same sample in a study of OX40 agonist ivuxolimab in advanced cancers. Assay used: immunoSEQ multiplex PCR; TCRdb lists only in-frame clones, some missing. The data hold 100,000 or so clones, with about 91% observed a single time. The input for sequencing was CD4+ or CD8+ T cells sorted from blood, taken in a trial of the OX40 agonist ivuxolimab. The receptors come from an adult with an advanced solid tumor such as melanoma, head and neck, liver or kidney cancer.

The chain is built from TRBV15 and TRBJ2-3; TRBD2 matches 7 bases. Trimming at V came to 5 bases and at J to 7 bases, leaving 15 bases not matched to a gene. The CDR3 contains 16 residues. Germline V gene data show CDR1 as LNHNV and CDR2 as YYDKDF (reference sequence). CDR3 protein: CATSLERGGSLNTQYF. In DNA form, the CDR3 reads TGTGCCACCAGCCTTGAGCGGGGAGGGTCCCTTAATACGCAGTATTTT.

This chain joins TRBV2 and TRBJ1-1, with TRBD1 matching over 7 bases. With 0 bases clipped from V and 11 bases from J, the junction kept 3 bases outside the gene matches. Germline V lookup: CDR1 SNHLY, CDR2 FYNNEI. This CDR3 contains 12 residues. For the CDR3, the DNA is TGTGCCAGCAGTGAAGCTACAGGGGTTGCTTTCTTT. Its protein is CASSEATGVAFF.

V is TRBV5-1 and J is TRBJ1-2, with 7 positions matching TRBD1. From germline, CDR1 is SGHRS and CDR2 YFSETQ. CDR3 size: 15 residues. The junction had 7 bases not matched to a gene; V was cut back by 5 bases and J by 0 bases. The CDR3 loop is CASSIGDRTNYGYTF. The CDR3 bases are TGCGCCAGCAGTATCGGGGACAGAACTAACTATGGCTACACCTTC.

The chain uses TRBV2 and TRBJ1-3, with D tentatively TRBD1 (5 bases). Trimming took 3 bases from V and 3 from J, leaving 12 bases between them. CDR1 is SNHLY and CDR2 is FYNNEI in the germline V gene. The CDR3 has 15 residues. The CDR3 coding sequence is TGTGCCAGCAGTGAGATCCGGGGGAATGGAAACACCATATATTTT. Translated, it gives CASSEIRGNGNTIYF. The full variable domain, with the rest looked up from reference TRBV2 and TRBJ1-3, is EPEVTQTPSHQVTQMGQEVILRCVPISNHLYFYWYRQILGQKVEFLVSFYNNEISEKSEIFDDQFSVERPDGSNFTLKIRSTKLEDSAMYFCASSEIRGNGNTIYFGEGSWLTVV.

V gene TRBV6-1 combines with J gene TRBJ1-6; 8 nucleotides align to TRBD1. The CDR3 covers 14 residues. V was clipped by 7 bases and J by 5 bases; unmatched bases: 4. The germline V gene encodes CDR1 MNHNS and CDR2 SASEGT. The chain's CDR3 is CASTSTGDNSPLHF. Written as DNA, the CDR3 is TGTGCCAGCACCTCGACAGGGGATAATTCACCCCTCCACTTT.

This chain uses TRBV9 with TRBJ2-1, with 7 bases that match TRBD2. With V trimmed by 0 bases and J by 8 bases, 5 bases remained unmatched. CDR1 is SGDLS, CDR2 YYNGEE, per germline. The CDR3 is 14 amino acids. In DNA form, the CDR3 reads TGTGCCAGCAGCGTAGGTTTGGGAGGGTATGAGCAGTTCTTC. This translates into CASSVGLGGYEQFF. Together with reference TRBV9 and TRBJ2-1, the CDR3 gives the full variable domain: DSGVTQTPKHLITATGQRVTLRCSPRSGDLSVYWYQQSLDQGLQFLIQYYNGEERAKGNILERFSAQQFPDLHSELNLSSLELGDSALYFCASSVGLGGYEQFFGPGTRLTVL.